One and the same sample provided the 16 T cell receptor beta chains below, sequenced in a study of CD8 T cells in ankylosing spondylitis. TCRdb re-called the 5' RACE reads with MiXCR, one entry per CDR3 protein. In the table there are under 250,000 distinct CDR3 sequences, around a tenth of which are singletons. The sequenced sample consisted of blood, either unsorted or a sorted T cell fraction (not recorded which). These receptors originate from a male donor with ankylosing spondylitis or in good health (not recorded which).

This clonotype was counted many times. This chain uses TRBV9 with TRBJ1-2, with 8 bases identical to TRBD1. This CDR3 has 13 amino acids. V lost 3 bases to trimming and J lost 6 bases; unmatched junction nucleotides: 4. The germline V gene encodes CDR1 SGDLS and CDR2 YYNGEE. In DNA, the CDR3 is TGTGCCAGCAGCGCCCCGGACAGGGATGGCTACACCTTC. Translating it yields CASSAPDRDGYTF.

This clonotype was seen ten or more times. J is TRBJ1-2 and V is TRBV29-1, with 7 bases matching TRBD1. This CDR3 is 14 amino acids long. V shed 3 bases and J 3 bases; nucleotides not matched to a gene: 7. CDR1 and CDR2 (germline): SQVTM, ANQGSEA. CDR3 in DNA: TGCAGCGTTGATGGGACAGCTAACGACTATGGCTACACCTTC. Translated: CSVDGTANDYGYTF.

This clonotype was seen repeatedly, ten times or more. The chain recombines TRBV12-3 or TRBV12-4 with TRBJ2-2; 7 positions match TRBD1. The trim removed 6 bases at V and 11 bases at J, leaving 9 bases unmatched. The CDR3 covers 13 residues. Here the CDR3 DNA reads TGTGCCAGCAGCCTTACAGGGGTTCCAGAGCTGTTTTTT. It encodes CASSLTGVPELFF.

This clonotype was counted ten times or more. The J gene is TRBJ2-1, the V gene TRBV29-1; TRBD1 agrees at 8 bases. V lost 6 bases, J lost 4 bases, and 8 bases stayed unmatched. The CDR3 has 14 amino acids. Germline values: CDR1 SQVTM, CDR2 ANQGSEA. CDR3 in DNA: TGCAGCGTAGCGACAGGGGCCAGTTACAATGAGCAGTTCTTC. Its protein is CSVATGASYNEQFF.

For this clonotype: A junction end diverges from the germline sequence, so it may reflect a read error. The V call is TRBV9, the J call TRBJ1-5; TRBD1 is a possible D gene (5 bases). Germline CDR1 and CDR2: SGDLS and YYNGEE. CDR3 length: 13 residues. CDR3 protein: CGSSVFRVQPQHF. CDR3 nucleotide sequence: TGTGGCAGCAGCGTCTTCAGGGTTCAGCCCCAGCATTTT.

This clonotype turned up a few times. This rearrangement joins TRBV5-1 to TRBJ2-2; D is unclear. There are 13 residues in the CDR3. Trimming pared 0 bases from V and 6 bases from J, leaving 6 bases between. CDR1 is SGHRS and CDR2 is YFSETQ in the germline V gene. CDR3 in DNA: TGCGCCAGCAGCTTGGCACACTCCGGGGAGCTGTTTTTT. It yields the protein CASSLAHSGELFF.

This clonotype occurred many times. The chain combines TRBV20-1 with TRBJ2-7, with TRBD1 matching 9 bases. The CDR3 is 16 residues long. Germline CDR1 is DFQATT and CDR2 is SNEGSKA (reference sequence). V was clipped by 0 bases and J by 4 bases; unmatched bases: 10. The CDR3 region is CSARDSPGQGIYEQYF. DNA of the CDR3: TGCAGTGCTAGAGATTCGCCAGGACAGGGGATATACGAGCAGTACTTC.

This chain joins TRBV3-1 and TRBJ2-2; D perhaps matches TRBD1 (6 bases). Germline V gene sequence: CDR1 LGHDT, CDR2 YNNKEL (reference sequence). This CDR3 comprises 16 residues. V was clipped by 0 bases and J by 0 bases, with 8 bases between them. The CDR3 DNA is TGTGCCAGCAGCCAAGAAGGGGGAACGAACACCGGGGAGCTGTTTTTT. Translated: CASSQEGGTNTGELFF.

This clonotype was counted at least ten times. V usage is TRBV7-2 and J usage is TRBJ2-3; D might be TRBD2 (6 bases). CDR1 is SGHTA, CDR2 FQGNSA, per germline. Deletions cut 5 bases from V and 9 bases from J, with 12 bases between. This CDR3 region has 12 residues. The CDR3 DNA reads as TGTGCCAGCAGCCAGATGGGGGGAACGCAGTATTTT. Protein: CASSQMGGTQYF.

This clonotype was seen repeatedly, ten times or more. This chain connects TRBV3-1 to TRBJ2-1; 10 bases agree with TRBD2. Germline V gene lookup returns CDR1 LGHDT and CDR2 YNNKEL (reference sequence). CDR3 length equals 16 residues. J gave up 4 bases and V 1 base, and 4 bases lay outside the gene matches. Written as DNA, the CDR3 is TGTGCCAGCAGCCAAGGGACTAGCGGAGGGTACAATGAGCAGTTCTTC. Translated, it gives CASSQGTSGGYNEQFF.

Notes on this clonotype: A read error may be the cause here, since a much bigger clone is one base away. This chain joins TRBV5-1 and TRBJ2-5, with 7 positions matching TRBD1. The CDR3 length is 19 residues. V trimming: 3 bases; J trimming: 3 bases; junction bases outside the gene matches: 20. Germline CDR1 is SGHRS and CDR2 is YFSETQ. CDR3 sequence: CASSSRGIGGAEKEETQYF. The CDR3 region has the DNA TGCGCCAGCAGCTCGCGAGGGATAGGGGGCGCGGAGAAAGAAGAGACCCAGTACTTC.

This clonotype came up many times. The chain is built from TRBV5-1 and TRBJ2-1; TRBD1 might be the D (5 bases). V was pared by 0 bases and J by 7 bases, with 11 bases between. Germline loops: CDR1 SGHRS, CDR2 YFSETQ. The CDR3 has 14 amino acids. CDR3 DNA sequence: TGCGCCAGCAGCTTGGAACCTAGGGGAAATGAGCAGTTCTTC. This translates into CASSLEPRGNEQFF.

This chain connects TRBV18 to TRBJ2-3, with TRBD2 matching over 9 bases. The germline CDR1 and CDR2 sequences are KGHSH and LQKENI. The V and J ends lost 2 bases and 2 bases, in that order; junction bases with no gene match: 5. The CDR3 spans 16 residues. The CDR3 reads CASSPFKREVTDTQYF. The CDR3 DNA reads TGTGCCAGCTCACCATTTAAGCGGGAGGTCACAGATACGCAGTATTTT.

This clonotype showed up just a few times. The chain has TRBV4-1 and TRBJ2-4; TRBD2 agrees at 16 bases. The CDR3 consists of 18 residues. After removal of 4 bases from V and 0 bases from J, the junction contained 3 bases not matched to a gene. CDR1 is MGHRA and CDR2 is YSYEKL in the germline V gene. In DNA form, the CDR3 reads TGCGCCAGCAGCCCGGGACTAGCGGGGGGGCTAGCCAAAAACATTCAGTACTTC. Residues: CASSPGLAGGLAKNIQYF.

This clonotype was seen repeatedly, ten times or more. This chain links TRBV7-8 with TRBJ1-1; perhaps TRBD1 as D (5 bases). Trimming left V 7 bases short and J 5 bases short, with 14 bases between. The CDR3 runs 13 residues. Germline values: CDR1 SGHVS, CDR2 FQNEAQ. CDR3 amino acids: CASTPGIGTEAFF. The CDR3 DNA sequence: TGTGCCAGCACCCCAGGGATTGGGACTGAAGCTTTCTTT.

This clonotype was detected ten times or more. CDR3 region: CASSQVFAGGANTGELFF. For the CDR3, the DNA is TGCGCCAGCAGCCAAGTTTTTGCAGGGGGGGCGAACACCGGGGAGCTGTTTTTT. The chain recombines TRBV4-1 with TRBJ2-2; the D call may be TRBD1 or TRBD2 (7 bases each). The CDR3 runs 18 residues. Trimming stripped 1 base from V and 0 bases from J, with 15 bases between. Looked up from germline, CDR1 is MGHRA and CDR2 is YSYEKL.